This T cell receptor (beta chain) originates from a study of blood T cell repertoires in COVID-19. Study context: Specimens from acute and convalescent COVID-19 originated in the United States, Italy and Spain. PBMCs, B-cell-depleted T cells, or T cells provided the cDNA or gDNA that made up the material.

In the original workflow: For nucleated cells, counts were estimated from reference gene primer amplification. Data came from immunoSEQ multiplex PCR; TCRdb stores just in-frame clones and leaves some out. V and J calls and clone size come straight from that table; D and trimming were deduced from the DNA. The sample includes around 130,000 clones, about four fifths of them seen just once. Germline values: CDR1 MGHRA, CDR2 YSYEKL. Trimming took 0 bases from V and 1 from J, leaving 15 bases between them. The CDR3 totals 17 residues. Material for sequencing was peripheral blood. The receptor was isolated from an older woman with acute or convalescent COVID-19. The rearrangement joins TRBV4-1 to TRBJ2-5, with D possibly TRBD2 on 6 matching bases. CDR3 nucleotide sequence: TGCGCCAGCAGCCAAGAAGGTTTAGGAGGGGCCCAAGAGACCCAGTACTTC. It specifies CASSQEGLGGAQETQYF.